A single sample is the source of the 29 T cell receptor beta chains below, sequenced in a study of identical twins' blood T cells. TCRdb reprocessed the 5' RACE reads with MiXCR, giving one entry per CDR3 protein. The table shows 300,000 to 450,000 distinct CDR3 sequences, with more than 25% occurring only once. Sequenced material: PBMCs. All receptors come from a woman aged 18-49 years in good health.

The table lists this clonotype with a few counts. The CDR3 loop is CASSWGDRVSPKLFF. DNA for the CDR3: TGTGCCAGCAGCTGGGGGGACAGGGTATCGCCAAAACTGTTTTTT. The rearrangement uses TRBV7-2 and TRBJ1-4; 9 bases align to TRBD1. Germline trimming cut 4 bases from V and 10 bases from J; bases unmatched to any gene: 10. The V gene's germline CDR1 is SGHTA and CDR2 FQGNSA. The CDR3 runs 15 residues.

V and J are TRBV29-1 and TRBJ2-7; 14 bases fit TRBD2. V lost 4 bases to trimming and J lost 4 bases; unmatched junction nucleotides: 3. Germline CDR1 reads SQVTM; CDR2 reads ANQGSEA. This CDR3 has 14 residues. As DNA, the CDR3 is TGCAGCGTTGTGGGGACTAGCGGGGGATACGAGCAGTACTTC. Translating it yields CSVVGTSGGYEQYF.

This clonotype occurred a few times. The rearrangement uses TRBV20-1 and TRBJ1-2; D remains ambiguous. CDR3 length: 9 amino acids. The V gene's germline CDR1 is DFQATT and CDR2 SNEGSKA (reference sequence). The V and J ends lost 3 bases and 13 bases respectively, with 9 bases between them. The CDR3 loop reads CSARDGRTF. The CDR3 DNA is TGCAGTGCTAGGGACGGGCGCACCTTC.

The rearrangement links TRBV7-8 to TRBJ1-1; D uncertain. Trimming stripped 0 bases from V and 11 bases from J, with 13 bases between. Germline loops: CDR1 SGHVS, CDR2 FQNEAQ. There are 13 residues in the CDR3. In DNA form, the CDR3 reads TGTGCCAGCAGCTTAGCAGTCCCAAAGGAGGCTTTCTTT. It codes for CASSLAVPKEAFF.

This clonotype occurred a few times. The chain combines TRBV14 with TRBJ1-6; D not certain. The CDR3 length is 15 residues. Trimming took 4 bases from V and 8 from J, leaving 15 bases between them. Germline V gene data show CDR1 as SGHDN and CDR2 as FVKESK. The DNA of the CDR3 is TGTGCCAGCAGCCTTGGGAGTTATTGGGATTCACCCCTCCACTTT. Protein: CASSLGSYWDSPLHF.

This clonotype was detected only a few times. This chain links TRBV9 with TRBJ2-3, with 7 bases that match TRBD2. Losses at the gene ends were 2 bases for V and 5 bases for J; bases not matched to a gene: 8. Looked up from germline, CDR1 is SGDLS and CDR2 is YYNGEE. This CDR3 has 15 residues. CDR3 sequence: CASSVGTTPGDTQYF. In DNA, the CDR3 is TGTGCCAGCAGCGTCGGGACTACGCCCGGAGATACGCAGTATTTT.

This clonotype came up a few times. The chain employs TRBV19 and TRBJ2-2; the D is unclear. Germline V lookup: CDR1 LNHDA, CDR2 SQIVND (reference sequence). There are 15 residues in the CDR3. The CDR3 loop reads CTTGIRRSGTGELFF. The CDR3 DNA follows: TGTACCACCGGCATTCGGCGGTCGGGCACCGGGGAGCTGTTTTTT.

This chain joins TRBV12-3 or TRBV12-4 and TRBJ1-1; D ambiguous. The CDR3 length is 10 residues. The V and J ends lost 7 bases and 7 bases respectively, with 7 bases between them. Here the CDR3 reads CASKGSEAFF. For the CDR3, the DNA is TGTGCCAGCAAAGGAAGTGAAGCTTTCTTT.

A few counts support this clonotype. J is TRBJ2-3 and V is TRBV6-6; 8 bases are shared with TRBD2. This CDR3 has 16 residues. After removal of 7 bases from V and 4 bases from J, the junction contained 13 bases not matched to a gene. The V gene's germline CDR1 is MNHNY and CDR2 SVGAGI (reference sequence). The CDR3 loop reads CASTLVSGSSADTQYF. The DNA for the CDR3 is TGTGCCAGCACCCTGGTAAGCGGGAGCTCGGCAGATACGCAGTATTTT.

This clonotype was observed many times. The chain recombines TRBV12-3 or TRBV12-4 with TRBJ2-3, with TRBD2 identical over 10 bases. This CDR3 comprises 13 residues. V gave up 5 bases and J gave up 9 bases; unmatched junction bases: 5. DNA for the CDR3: TGTGCCAGCAGTACCGGGACTAGCGACACGCAGTATTTT. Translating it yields CASSTGTSDTQYF.

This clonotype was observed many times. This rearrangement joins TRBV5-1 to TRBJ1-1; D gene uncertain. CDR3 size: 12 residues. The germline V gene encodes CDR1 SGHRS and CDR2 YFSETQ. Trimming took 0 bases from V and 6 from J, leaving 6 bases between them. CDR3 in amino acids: CASSLDYAEAFF. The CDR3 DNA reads TGCGCCAGCAGCTTGGATTACGCTGAAGCTTTCTTT.

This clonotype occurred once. The CDR3 DNA reads as TGTGCCGCTCGCACAGCCAACACCGGGGAGCTGTTTTTT. It yields the protein CAARTANTGELFF. The chain links TRBV18 to TRBJ2-2; no definite D call. This CDR3 has 13 residues. CDR1 is KGHSH and CDR2 is LQKENI in the germline V gene. The V and J ends lost 11 bases and 2 bases respectively, with 12 bases between them.

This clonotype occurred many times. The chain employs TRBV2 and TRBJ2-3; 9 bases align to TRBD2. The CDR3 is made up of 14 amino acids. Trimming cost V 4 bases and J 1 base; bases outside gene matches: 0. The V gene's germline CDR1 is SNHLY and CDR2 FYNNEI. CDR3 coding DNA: TGTGCCAGCAGTGCTAGCGGGGGCACAGATACGCAGTATTTT. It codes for CASSASGGTDTQYF.

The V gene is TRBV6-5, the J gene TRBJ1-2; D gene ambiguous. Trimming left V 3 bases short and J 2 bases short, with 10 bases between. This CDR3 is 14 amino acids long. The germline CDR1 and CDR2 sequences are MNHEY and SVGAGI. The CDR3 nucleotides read TGTGCCAGCAGTTATCTTGGGGAGAACTATGGCTACACCTTC. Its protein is CASSYLGENYGYTF.

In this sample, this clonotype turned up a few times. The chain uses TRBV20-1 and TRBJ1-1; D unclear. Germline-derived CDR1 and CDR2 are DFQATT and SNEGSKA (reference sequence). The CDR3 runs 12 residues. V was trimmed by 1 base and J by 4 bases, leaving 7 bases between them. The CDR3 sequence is CSARVRGTEAFF. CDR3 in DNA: TGCAGTGCTAGAGTCCGGGGCACTGAAGCTTTCTTT.

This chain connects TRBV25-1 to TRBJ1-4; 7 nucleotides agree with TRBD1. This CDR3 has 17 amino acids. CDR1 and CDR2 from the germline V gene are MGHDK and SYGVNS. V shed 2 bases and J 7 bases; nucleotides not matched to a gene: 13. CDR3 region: CASSELQGPPFGEKLFF. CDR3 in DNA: TGTGCCAGCAGTGAACTACAGGGGCCGCCTTTCGGTGAAAAACTGTTTTTT.

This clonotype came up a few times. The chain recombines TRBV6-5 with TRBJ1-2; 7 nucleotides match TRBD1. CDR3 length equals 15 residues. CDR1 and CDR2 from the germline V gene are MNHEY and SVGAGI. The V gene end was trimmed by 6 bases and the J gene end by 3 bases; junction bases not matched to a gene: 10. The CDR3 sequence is CASRSHRGTDYGYTF. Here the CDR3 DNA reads TGTGCCAGCAGAAGTCACAGGGGAACGGACTATGGCTACACCTTC.

CDR3: CARHTGELFF. The CDR3 DNA reads as TGTGCCAGACACACCGGGGAGCTGTTTTTT. This sequence joins TRBV5-6 and TRBJ2-2, with D uncertain. Trimming removed 8 bases at V and 3 bases at J, with 2 bases between. This CDR3 comprises 10 residues. CDR1 is SGHDT and CDR2 is YYEEEE in the germline V gene.

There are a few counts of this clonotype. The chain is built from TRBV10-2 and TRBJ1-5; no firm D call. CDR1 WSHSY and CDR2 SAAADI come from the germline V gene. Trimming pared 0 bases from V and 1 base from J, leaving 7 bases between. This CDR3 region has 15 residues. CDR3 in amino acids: CASSESPRSNQPQHF. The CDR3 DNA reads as TGCGCCAGCAGTGAGTCCCCGAGGAGCAATCAGCCCCAGCATTTT.

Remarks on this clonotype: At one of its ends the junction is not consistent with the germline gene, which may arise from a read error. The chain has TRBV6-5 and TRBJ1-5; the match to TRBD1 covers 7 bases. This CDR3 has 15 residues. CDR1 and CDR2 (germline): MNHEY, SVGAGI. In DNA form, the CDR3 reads TGTGCCAGCATTTACTCTATAGGGGGCCATCAGCCCCAGCATTTT. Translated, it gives CASIYSIGGHQPQHF.

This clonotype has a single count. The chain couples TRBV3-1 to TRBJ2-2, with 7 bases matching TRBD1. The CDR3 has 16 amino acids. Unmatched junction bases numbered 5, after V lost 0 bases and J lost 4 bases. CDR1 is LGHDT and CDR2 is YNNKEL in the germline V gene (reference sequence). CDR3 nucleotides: TGTGCCAGCAGCCAAGAACGGGGACAGCTCACCGGGGAGCTGTTTTTT. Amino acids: CASSQERGQLTGELFF.

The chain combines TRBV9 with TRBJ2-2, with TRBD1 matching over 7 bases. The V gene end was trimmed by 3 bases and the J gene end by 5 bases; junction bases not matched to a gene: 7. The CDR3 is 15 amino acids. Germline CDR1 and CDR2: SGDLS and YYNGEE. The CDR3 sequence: CASSGGQRYTGELFF. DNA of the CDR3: TGTGCCAGCAGCGGGGGACAGAGGTATACCGGGGAGCTGTTTTTT.

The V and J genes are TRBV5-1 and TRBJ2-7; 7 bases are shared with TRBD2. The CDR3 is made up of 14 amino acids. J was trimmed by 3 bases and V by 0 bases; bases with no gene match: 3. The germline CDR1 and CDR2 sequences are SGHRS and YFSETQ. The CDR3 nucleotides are TGCGCCAGCAGCTTGGCCGGGGACTACTACGAGCAGTACTTC. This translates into CASSLAGDYYEQYF. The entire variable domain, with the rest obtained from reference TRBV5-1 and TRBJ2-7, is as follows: KAGVTQTPRYLIKTRGQQVTLSCSPISGHRSVSWYQQTPGQGLQFLFEYFSETQRNKGNFPGRFSGRQFSNSRSEMNVSTLELGDSALYLCASSLAGDYYEQYFGPGTRLTVT.

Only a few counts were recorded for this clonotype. DNA for the CDR3: TGCGCCAGCCTGACCGGGTGGGGGTCCAACACTGAAGCTTTCTTT. It codes for CASLTGWGSNTEAFF. This chain links TRBV5-1 with TRBJ1-1, with a possible D match to TRBD1 (5 bases). The germline V and J ends were trimmed by 7 bases and 2 bases, with 18 bases remaining between them. CDR1 and CDR2 from the germline V gene are SGHRS and YFSETQ. This CDR3 has 15 residues.

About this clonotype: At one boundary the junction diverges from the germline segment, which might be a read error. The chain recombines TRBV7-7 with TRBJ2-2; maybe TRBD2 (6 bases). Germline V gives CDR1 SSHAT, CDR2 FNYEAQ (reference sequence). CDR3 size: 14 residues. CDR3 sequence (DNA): TGTGCTAGCAGCTCCAAGGGGACTACCGGGGAGCTGTTTTTT. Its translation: CASSSKGTTGELFF.

CDR3 sequence reads: CASSLVLGPNTGELFF. CDR3 bases: TGTGCCAGCAGCTTAGTTCTGGGGCCCAACACCGGGGAGCTGTTTTTT. The gene calls are TRBV7-9 and TRBJ2-2; weak D call: TRBD1 (5 bases). Trimming stripped 1 base from V and 2 bases from J, with 11 bases between. The CDR3 has 16 amino acids. Germline V gives CDR1 SEHNR, CDR2 FQNEAQ (reference sequence).

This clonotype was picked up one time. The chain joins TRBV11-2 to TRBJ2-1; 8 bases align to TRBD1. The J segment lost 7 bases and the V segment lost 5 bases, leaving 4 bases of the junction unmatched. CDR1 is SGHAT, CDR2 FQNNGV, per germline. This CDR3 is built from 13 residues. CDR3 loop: CASSTDRVNEQFF. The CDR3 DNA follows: TGTGCCAGCAGCACGGACAGGGTTAATGAGCAGTTCTTC.

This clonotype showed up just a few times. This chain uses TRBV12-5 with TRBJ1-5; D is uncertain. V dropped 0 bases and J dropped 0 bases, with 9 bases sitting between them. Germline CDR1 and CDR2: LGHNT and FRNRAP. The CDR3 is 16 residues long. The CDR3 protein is CASGLVAAASNQPQHF. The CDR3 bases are TGTGCTAGTGGTTTGGTAGCGGCCGCTAGCAATCAGCCCCAGCATTTT.

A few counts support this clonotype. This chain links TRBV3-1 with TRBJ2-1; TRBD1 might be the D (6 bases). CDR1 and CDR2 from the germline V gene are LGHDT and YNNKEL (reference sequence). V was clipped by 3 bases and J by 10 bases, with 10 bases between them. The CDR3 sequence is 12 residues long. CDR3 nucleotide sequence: TGTGCCAGCAGCCAGACAGGATCCGAGCAGTTCTTC. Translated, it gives CASSQTGSEQFF.